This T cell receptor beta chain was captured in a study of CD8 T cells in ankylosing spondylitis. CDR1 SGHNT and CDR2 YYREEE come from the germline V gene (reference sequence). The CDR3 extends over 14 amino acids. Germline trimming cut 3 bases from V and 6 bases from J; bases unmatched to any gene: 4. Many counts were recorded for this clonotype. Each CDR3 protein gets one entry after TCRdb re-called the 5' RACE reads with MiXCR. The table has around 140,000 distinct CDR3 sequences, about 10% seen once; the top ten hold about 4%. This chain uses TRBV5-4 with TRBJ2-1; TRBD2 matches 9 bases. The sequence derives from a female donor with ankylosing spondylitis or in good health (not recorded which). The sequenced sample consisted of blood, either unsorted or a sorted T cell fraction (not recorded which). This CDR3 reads CASSSTSGRNEQFF. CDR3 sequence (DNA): TGTGCCAGCAGCTCTACTAGCGGGCGCAATGAGCAGTTCTTC.